The 6 T cell receptor beta chains below all came from one sample that was sequenced in a study of PD-1 blockade in mismatch repair-deficient tumors. TCRdb's copy holds only in-frame clones and misses some; the assay was immunoSEQ multiplex PCR. This sample has 25,000 to 30,000 clones, with around 85% found just once. This specimen was PBMCs, taken before pembrolizumab treatment. The receptor source for this set is an adult with mismatch repair-deficient cancer.

This clone was observed once. The V and J genes are TRBV30 and TRBJ1-1; D call uncertain. CDR3 length: 13 residues. In germline, CDR1 is GTSNPN, CDR2 SVGIG (reference sequence). Trimming removed 0 bases from V and 4 bases from J, with 9 bases in between. The chain's CDR3 is CAWSVSERTEAFF. In DNA form, the CDR3 reads TGTGCCTGGAGTGTATCGGAGCGCACTGAAGCTTTCTTT. The whole variable domain, filled in from reference TRBV30 and TRBJ1-1, reads SQTIHQWPATLVQPVGSPLSLECTVEGTSNPNLYWYRQAAGRGLQLLFYSVGIGQISSEVPQNLSASRPQDRQFILSSKKLLLSDSGFYLCAWSVSERTEAFFGQGTRLTVV.

The table lists this clone with a count of one. V gene TRBV10-2 combines with J gene TRBJ2-7; 10 nucleotides match TRBD2. Germline V gene data show CDR1 as WSHSY and CDR2 as SAAADI. Trimming at V came to 10 bases and at J to 0 bases, leaving 3 bases not matched to a gene. CDR3 length: 13 residues. CDR3 coding DNA: TGCGCCACCAGGACTAGCGGCTCCTACGAGCAGTACTTC. This codes for CATRTSGSYEQYF.

The genes are TRBV9 and TRBJ2-3; a possible D gene is TRBD2 (5 bases). The CDR3 contains 16 residues. Trimming pared 0 bases from V and 5 bases from J, leaving 16 bases between. The germline gives CDR1 SGDLS, CDR2 YYNGEE. The CDR3 loop is CASSVGVRGPGDTQYF. In DNA form, the CDR3 reads TGTGCCAGCAGCGTAGGGGTGAGAGGGCCGGGAGATACGCAGTATTTT. Full variable domain (missing parts from reference TRBV9 and TRBJ2-3): DSGVTQTPKHLITATGQRVTLRCSPRSGDLSVYWYQQSLDQGLQFLIQYYNGEERAKGNILERFSAQQFPDLHSELNLSSLELGDSALYFCASSVGVRGPGDTQYFGPGTRLTVL.

V is TRBV7-3 and J is TRBJ2-5; TRBD2 matches at 11 bases. The length of the CDR3 is 16 residues. After removal of 5 bases from V and 6 bases from J, the junction contained 11 bases not matched to a gene. Germline values: CDR1 SGHTA, CDR2 FQGTGA. CDR3 protein: CASSAELAGEGKTQYF. CDR3 DNA: TGTGCCAGCAGCGCGGAACTAGCGGGAGAGGGAAAGACCCAGTACTTC.

This chain joins TRBV5-1 and TRBJ2-7, with 7 bases identical to TRBD2. The trim removed 0 bases at V and 2 bases at J, leaving 5 bases unmatched. CDR1 is SGHRS, CDR2 YFSETQ, per germline. The CDR3 is 15 amino acids. CDR3 loop: CASSLVSGSPYEQYF. As DNA, the CDR3 is TGCGCCAGCAGCTTGGTTAGCGGGTCCCCCTACGAGCAGTACTTC. The full variable domain, its missing parts supplied by reference TRBV5-1 and TRBJ2-7, is KAGVTQTPRYLIKTRGQQVTLSCSPISGHRSVSWYQQTPGQGLQFLFEYFSETQRNKGNFPGRFSGRQFSNSRSEMNVSTLELGDSALYLCASSLVSGSPYEQYFGPGTRLTVT.

The rearrangement links TRBV5-6 to TRBJ1-4, with 7 bases fitting TRBD1. V was pared by 6 bases and J by 4 bases, with 6 bases of the junction left unmatched. This CDR3 contains 14 residues. Germline-derived CDR1 and CDR2 are SGHDT and YYEEEE. In DNA, the CDR3 is TGTGCCAGCACAGGGGACAGCGATAATGAAAAACTGTTTTTT. Encoded protein: CASTGDSDNEKLFF.